This T cell receptor (beta chain) comes out of a study of blood T cell repertoires in COVID-19. At the level of the study: PBMCs, B-cell-depleted T cells, or T cells were the source of the cDNA or gDNA that made up the material.

The CDR3 spans 15 residues. With 0 bases removed from V and 4 bases from J, the gap between germline ends came to 12 bases. Germline loops: CDR1 LGHNA, CDR2 YSLEER. The method was immunoSEQ multiplex PCR; TCRdb's version includes in-frame clones alone and lacks a portion of them. The sample lists about 230,000 clones; about 80% were seen once. The sequence derives from a woman between 50 and 59 years old with acute or convalescent COVID-19. The chain links TRBV4-3 to TRBJ1-1; weak D call: TRBD1 (5 bases). Material for sequencing was peripheral blood. CDR3 coding DNA: TGCGCCAGCAGCCAAGATGGGGGAGGCGGCACTGAAGCTTTCTTT. Translating it yields CASSQDGGGGTEAFF.